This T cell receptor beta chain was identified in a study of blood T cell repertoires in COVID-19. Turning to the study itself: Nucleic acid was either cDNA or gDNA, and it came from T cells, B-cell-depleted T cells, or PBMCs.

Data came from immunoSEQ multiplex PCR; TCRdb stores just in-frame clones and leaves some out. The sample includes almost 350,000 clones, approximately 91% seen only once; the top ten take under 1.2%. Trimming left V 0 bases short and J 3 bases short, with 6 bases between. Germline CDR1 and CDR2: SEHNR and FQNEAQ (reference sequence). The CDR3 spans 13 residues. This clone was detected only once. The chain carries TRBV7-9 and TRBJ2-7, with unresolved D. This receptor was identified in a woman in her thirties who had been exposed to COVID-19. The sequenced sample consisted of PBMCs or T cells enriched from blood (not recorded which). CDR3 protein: CASSLAGNYEQYF. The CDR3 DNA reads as TGTGCCAGCAGCTTAGCTGGCAACTACGAGCAGTACTTC.